The clone carrying this T cell receptor (beta chain) was counted a few times. The antigen remains undetermined. Germline CDR1 and CDR2: SGDLS and YYNGEE. This CDR3 spans 14 amino acids. V lost 1 base and J 2 bases, leaving 10 bases between the germline ends. These data originate in a study of T-cell memory formation after mild COVID-19. Across the whole study: TCR clusters were mostly donor specific. General observations from the study: Clones that contracted clustered mainly in CM and EM if CD4+ and in EMRA if CD8+. Within pre-infection memory, some responding clones were found, suggesting cross-reactive memory joined.

MiXCR was run by TCRdb on the 5' RACE reads, yielding one entry per CDR3 protein. The sample lists 200,000 to 250,000 distinct CDR3 sequences, more than 8% occurring once. Material: PBMCs or a T cell subset sorted from them (not recorded which). This chain links TRBV9 with TRBJ2-7, with D unresolved. The sequence came from a young man who had mild COVID-19 (a few samples of this study predate the infection). Cell type and time point are not known. CDR3 nucleotides: TGTGCCAGCAGCGTATCAGACCTACCCTACGAGCAGTACTTC. This encodes CASSVSDLPYEQYF.